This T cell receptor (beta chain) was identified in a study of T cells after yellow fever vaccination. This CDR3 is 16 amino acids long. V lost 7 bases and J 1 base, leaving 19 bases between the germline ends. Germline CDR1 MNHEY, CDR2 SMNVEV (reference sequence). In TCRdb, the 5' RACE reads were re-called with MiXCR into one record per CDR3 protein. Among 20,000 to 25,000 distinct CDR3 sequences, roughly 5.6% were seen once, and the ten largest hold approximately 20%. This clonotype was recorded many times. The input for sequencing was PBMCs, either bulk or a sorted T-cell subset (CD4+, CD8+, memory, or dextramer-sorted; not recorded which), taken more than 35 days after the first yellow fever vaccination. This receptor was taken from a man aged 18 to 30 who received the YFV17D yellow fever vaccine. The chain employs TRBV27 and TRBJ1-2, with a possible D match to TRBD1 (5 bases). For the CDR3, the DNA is TGTGCCAGCACCCCCTCTTGGGGGGGTGGTAACTATGGCTACACCTTC. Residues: CASTPSWGGGNYGYTF.